The 10 T cell receptor beta chains listed next were all sequenced from one sample in a study of shared clonotypes between healthy human individuals. CD8 cells regarded as naive lacked CD45RO, were positively chosen for CCR7, and omitted terminally differentiated effector memory CD45RA+ cells. Measured with immunoSEQ multiplex PCR; TCRdb has only the in-frame clones, and not every one. The sample contains more than 2 million clones, approximately 94% of which appear only once. Material: naive CD8+ T cells sorted from blood. These receptors were obtained from a man aged 18 to 30 in good health.

The gene calls are TRBV7-9 and TRBJ2-1, with D tentatively TRBD2 (5 bases). Trimming stripped 7 bases from V and 9 bases from J, with 19 bases between. Germline values: CDR1 SEHNR, CDR2 FQNEAQ (reference sequence). The CDR3 consists of 14 residues. DNA for the CDR3: TGTGCCAGCATTAATGTAGGAGGAGAGGGTGAGCAGTTCTTC. This gives the protein CASINVGGEGEQFF.

This clone was seen a single time. The V call is TRBV2, the J call TRBJ2-7; unclear D gene. The CDR3 runs 17 residues. Trimming took off 3 bases at V and 2 bases at J, with 20 bases between the two ends. The germline CDR1 and CDR2 sequences are SNHLY and FYNNEI. The DNA for the CDR3 is TGTGCCAGCAGTGACGCCAACGCTGGGTGGGTTGCCTACGAGCAGTACTTC. This sequence encodes CASSDANAGWVAYEQYF.

The chain is built from TRBV27 and TRBJ2-7; 9 bases map to TRBD1. V dropped 6 bases and J dropped 0; count of bases not matched to a gene: 6. This CDR3 comprises 15 residues. Germline CDR1 and CDR2: MNHEY and SMNVEV (reference sequence). CDR3 region: CASRPTGGLSYEQYF. For the CDR3, the DNA is TGTGCCAGCAGGCCGACAGGGGGTCTCTCCTACGAGCAGTACTTC.

The gene calls are TRBV6-5 and TRBJ1-1, with D possibly matching TRBD1 (6 bases). The CDR3 is 14 residues long. Trimming stripped 4 bases from V and 2 bases from J, with 11 bases between. The germline gives CDR1 MNHEY, CDR2 SVGAGI. Here the CDR3 reads CASSWRGGNTEAFF. The CDR3 nucleotides read TGTGCCAGCAGTTGGCGGGGGGGCAACACTGAAGCTTTCTTT.

The chain has TRBV27 and TRBJ2-7; D possibly corresponds to TRBD2 (6 bases). Germline V gene lookup returns CDR1 MNHEY and CDR2 SMNVEV (reference sequence). V lost 3 bases and J lost 2, with 8 bases in between. This CDR3 region has 13 residues. The CDR3: CASSFRTTYEQYF. The CDR3 nucleotides read TGTGCCAGCAGTTTCCGGACTACCTACGAGCAGTACTTC.

For this clone: The CDR3 does not end in the conserved phenylalanine or tryptophan, so this is likely a read error. The chain couples TRBV30 to TRBJ1-4, with D perhaps matching TRBD1 (5 bases). Deletions cut 5 bases from V and 8 bases from J, with 18 bases between. The germline V gene has CDR1 GTSNPN and CDR2 SVGIG (reference sequence). The CDR3 has 14 amino acids. Written as DNA, the CDR3 is TGTGCCTGGTCCCTATCGAGGGGAGTCGAAAAACTGTTTCTT. Protein sequence: CAWSLSRGVEKLFL.

This chain links TRBV14 with TRBJ2-3; D is undetermined. The germline gives CDR1 SGHDN, CDR2 FVKESK. The CDR3 contains 14 residues. The V and J ends lost 0 bases and 4 bases respectively, with 8 bases between them. The CDR3 here is CASSQEHGSDTQYF. In DNA form, the CDR3 reads TGTGCCAGCAGCCAAGAACACGGGTCAGATACGCAGTATTTT.

The J gene is TRBJ1-1, the V gene TRBV10-3; D is possibly TRBD1 (5 bases). CDR3 length: 13 amino acids. CDR1 and CDR2 (germline): ENHRY, SYGVKD. The ends were cut back, 7 bases at V and 4 bases at J, with 13 bases in the middle. The CDR3 loop reads CAITADGGTEAFF. For the CDR3, the DNA is TGTGCCATCACGGCCGACGGGGGCACTGAAGCTTTCTTT.

J is TRBJ1-2 and V is TRBV5-1, with D perhaps TRBD1 (6 bases). The CDR3 is 14 residues long. Per the germline V gene, CDR1 is SGHRS and CDR2 is YFSETQ. Trimming pared 0 bases from V and 3 bases from J, leaving 9 bases between. The CDR3 coding sequence is TGCGCCAGCAGCTTGGCCCCAGGGGACTATGGCTACACCTTC. Its protein is CASSLAPGDYGYTF.

This chain links TRBV10-3 with TRBJ2-7; D is unclear. Trimming removed 2 bases from V and 9 bases from J, with 14 bases in between. Germline-derived CDR1 and CDR2 are ENHRY and SYGVKD. The CDR3 spans 13 residues. CDR3 in DNA: TGTGCCATCAGTGAGGAGACTGTTCTGGGGCAGTACTTC. It specifies CAISEETVLGQYF.